What follows are 10 T cell receptor beta chains derived from one specimen sequenced in a study of blood T cell repertoires in COVID-19. TCRdb's copy holds only in-frame clones and misses some; the assay was immunoSEQ multiplex PCR. Among over 90,000 clones listed, approximately 80% were seen once. Sequencing used peripheral blood. Source of these receptors: a human donor in a cohort sampled during active COVID-19.

The J gene is TRBJ2-5, the V gene TRBV6-5, with D perhaps TRBD2 (7 bases). Germline V gene lookup returns CDR1 MNHEY and CDR2 SVGAGI. V was pared by 6 bases and J by 5 bases, with 19 bases between. The CDR3 sequence is 15 residues long. This CDR3 is CASSISVGGLETQYF. CDR3 coding DNA: TGTGCCAGCAGCATATCTGTCGGGGGGCTCGAGACCCAGTACTTC.

This clone was observed a single time. The chain joins TRBV6-5 to TRBJ1-3; TRBD1 matches at 11 bases. Germline V gene data show CDR1 as MNHEY and CDR2 as SVGAGI. The trim removed 4 bases at V and 4 bases at J, leaving 6 bases unmatched. The CDR3 has 16 amino acids. CDR3: CASSSVGQGVGNTIYF. The CDR3 DNA reads as TGTGCCAGCAGTTCCGTGGGACAGGGGGTAGGAAACACCATATATTTT.

This rearrangement joins TRBV2 to TRBJ1-2; a weak D match, TRBD1 (6 bases). V lost 6 bases and J lost 3, with 11 bases in between. The CDR3 is 13 residues long. CDR1 is SNHLY and CDR2 is FYNNEI in the germline V gene. CDR3 bases: TGTGCCAGCAGCGAGGACAGCTACTATGGCTACACCTTC. It encodes CASSEDSYYGYTF.

This rearrangement joins TRBV27 to TRBJ1-4; 7 nucleotides line up with TRBD1. Losses at the gene ends were 6 bases for V and 10 bases for J; bases not matched to a gene: 17. This CDR3 is built from 16 residues. The germline V gene encodes CDR1 MNHEY and CDR2 SMNVEV (reference sequence). The CDR3 region is CASSPRPDRDKGKLFF. As DNA, the CDR3 is TGTGCCAGCAGCCCCCGCCCCGACAGGGACAAGGGAAAACTGTTTTTT.

Remarks on this clone: Other DNA sequences within the sample encode an identical CDR3. This chain uses TRBV18 with TRBJ2-7; TRBD1 aligns across 8 bases. Per germline, CDR1 KGHSH and CDR2 LQKENI. The CDR3 runs 14 residues. The junction had 2 bases not matched to a gene; V was cut back by 1 base and J by 3 bases. CDR3 sequence (DNA): TGTGCCAGCTCACCACGAACAGGGGGCTACGAGCAGTACTTC. Translated, it gives CASSPRTGGYEQYF.

The chain has TRBV2 and TRBJ2-7; 8 bases agree with TRBD1. The CDR3 contains 14 residues. J was trimmed by 1 base and V by 6 bases; bases with no gene match: 5. Germline V gene sequence: CDR1 SNHLY, CDR2 FYNNEI. CDR3 sequence reads: CASRLTGDSYEQYF. The CDR3 DNA follows: TGTGCCAGCAGGCTGACAGGGGATTCCTACGAGCAGTACTTC.

To note about this clone: An end of the junction does not agree with germline; a read error may underlie this. This chain links TRBV11-3 with TRBJ1-2; 8 bases map to TRBD1. The CDR3 consists of 13 residues. Germline CDR1 reads SGHNT; CDR2 reads YENEEA. DNA of the CDR3: TGTGCCAGCAGCGTAGACAGGGGCTATGGCTACACCTTC. The encoded protein is CASSVDRGYGYTF. Filled out from reference TRBV11-3 and TRBJ1-2, the complete variable domain reads EAGVVQSPRYKIIEKKQPVAFWCNPISGHNTLYWYLQNLGQGPELLIRYENEEAVDDSQLPKDRFSAERLKGVDSTLKIQPAELGDSAVYLCASSVDRGYGYTFGSGTRLTVV.

This chain joins TRBV23-1 and TRBJ1-1; TRBD1 aligns across 7 bases. Being an ORF, TRBV23-1 has a function that is uncertain. This CDR3 contains 17 residues. The trim removed 2 bases at V and 2 bases at J, leaving 11 bases unmatched. The CDR3: CASSQIDSGTANTEAFF. CDR3 bases: TGCGCCAGCAGTCAAATCGATTCCGGGACAGCAAACACTGAAGCTTTCTTT.

The V and J genes are TRBV5-1 and TRBJ2-1; 7 nucleotides line up with TRBD1. Germline CDR1 reads SGHRS; CDR2 reads YFSETQ. V gave up 3 bases and J gave up 0 bases; unmatched junction bases: 6. The CDR3 totals 16 residues. The CDR3 protein is CASSSVTGSSYNEQFF. The DNA for the CDR3 is TGCGCCAGCAGCTCGGTGACAGGGAGCTCCTACAATGAGCAGTTCTTC.

The chain combines TRBV5-1 with TRBJ1-4; 9 nucleotides line up with TRBD1. Germline V gene data show CDR1 as SGHRS and CDR2 as YFSETQ. CDR3 size: 14 residues. With V trimmed by 4 bases and J by 8 bases, 6 bases remained unmatched. The CDR3 reads CASSEGQGAEKLFF. The CDR3 nucleotides read TGCGCCAGCAGCGAGGGACAGGGTGCGGAAAAACTGTTTTTT.